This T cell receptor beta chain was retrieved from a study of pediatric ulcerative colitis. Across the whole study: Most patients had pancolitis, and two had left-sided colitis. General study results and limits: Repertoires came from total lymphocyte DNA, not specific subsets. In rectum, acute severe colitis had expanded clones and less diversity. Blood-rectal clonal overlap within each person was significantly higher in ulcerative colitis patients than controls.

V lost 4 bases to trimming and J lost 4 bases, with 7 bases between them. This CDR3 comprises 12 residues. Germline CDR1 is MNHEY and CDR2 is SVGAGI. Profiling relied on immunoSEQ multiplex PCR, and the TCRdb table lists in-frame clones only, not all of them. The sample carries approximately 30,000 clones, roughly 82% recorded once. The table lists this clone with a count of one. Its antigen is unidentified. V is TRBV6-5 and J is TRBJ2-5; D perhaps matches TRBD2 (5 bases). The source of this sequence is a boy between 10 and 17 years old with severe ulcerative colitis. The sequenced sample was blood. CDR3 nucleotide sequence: TGTGCCAGCAGTTGGACTCTAGAGACCCAGTACTTC. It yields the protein CASSWTLETQYF.